This TCR beta chain was captured by sequencing in a study of post-analysis software for immune sequencing data (dated by TCRdb to about 2015). With respect to the entire study: Relapsing-remitting, secondary progressive and progressive-relapsing multiple sclerosis were recorded as disease courses, and subtype annotation was lacking for some patients. The patient repertoires were compared against approximately ten previously published healthy control repertoires obtained from donors aged roughly 6 to 28 years. A subset of samples was prepared in parallel using single-end sample barcoding, then pooled and co-amplified after Illumina adapter ligation. What the research found in general, with its limitations: Significantly lower normalized Chao1 diversity was found in multiple sclerosis patients than in controls, suggesting substantial peripheral T-cell clonal expansion. Strong co-clustering of samples prepared in the same batch was shown by direct clustering with F measure, prompting a batch-effect correction. The multiple sclerosis patient group was slightly younger than the control group.

Library preparation was by PCR. Sequencer: Illumina HiSeq 2500. Unique molecular identifiers were incorporated into TCR beta cDNA libraries to reduce PCR and sequencing biases. About 0.5 million cDNA molecules were obtained for every 1 to 10 million input T cells, so each molecule roughly corresponded to one T cell. Patient libraries were prepared and sequenced with the same protocol used for the earlier healthy control dataset. Within a given batch, samples were prepared together, multiplexed and sequenced on the same HiSeq lane. As for the original processing: Raw barcoded reads were processed with MIGEC, and single-read molecular identifier groups were discarded before consensus assembly and CDR3 extraction. VDJtools was used for post-analysis of the clonotype tables, and diversity was normalized by down-sampling every dataset to the size of the smallest sample. Repertoire overlap clustering matched CDR3 amino acid but not nucleotide sequences to correct batch-related cross-sample contamination. TCRdb handled the public reads itself, with Q25 trimming in fastp and clone calling in MiXCR, and kept productive beta chains. CDR3 protein sequences are deduplicated, and each keeps its most common genes and DNA. The V and J calls were not made by the authors but by TCRdb's processing. This sample lists about 540,000 distinct CDR3 sequences; roughly 34% were detected once. Together, the top ten hold 6% of the sample.

To demonstrate the VDJtools post-analysis software, the study profiled TCR beta repertoires from the peripheral blood of around 13 young patients with multiple sclerosis. Multiple sclerosis patients were children and adolescents aged about 6 to 16 years. This clonotype was recorded a few times. There is no known antigen for this receptor. Base qualities are not recorded, but no much larger clone differs from it by a single base. The sequence was obtained from a girl aged 2-17 years with multiple sclerosis. The sample consisted of blood.

The CDR3 corresponds to CASLLRNEQFF. The DNA reads as follows: TGTGCCAGCCTCCTACGCAATGAGCAGTTCTTC. In this chain, TRBV12-3 or TRBV12-4 is recombined with TRBJ2-1, with no confident D gene call. Reading from cysteine to phenylalanine, the CDR3 counts 11 amino acids. Only the CDR3 region is kept as DNA, spanning 33 bases read in frame from base 1. The V and J ends are trimmed by 8 bases and 6 bases, leaving 8 bases between them.